These T cell receptor beta chains were read from a single sample in a study of human T cells and chemical hapten exposure. TCRdb fed the RACE reads into MiXCR, producing one record per CDR3 protein. This table has fewer than 85,000 distinct CDR3 sequences, about 9% appearing once. Sequenced input: whole blood. Source of these receptors: a male donor in good health. Some clones in this sample may be carry-over from other donors' samples. Each CDR3 is given with its conserved first and last residue. Each record gives: D gene, clone size, V gene, J gene, CDR3 DNA, CDR3 protein. D genes are given only for firm matches. Only some rows state a clone size, as once, few, many or a class for expanded clones.

>NA|few|TRBV6-2/TRBV6-3|TRBJ1-5
TGTGCCAGCAGTTACTCTTCCTACCTCAATCAGCCCCAGCATTTT
CASSYSSYLNQPQHF
>TRBD2|NA|TRBV10-3|TRBJ2-7
TGTGCCATCAGTGAGTCTACTAGCGGGCCCTACGAGCAGTACTTC
CAISESTSGPYEQYF
>NA|many|TRBV29-1|TRBJ2-7
TGCAGCGTCAGCAGTGATCCTCTCTACGAGCAGTACTTC
CSVSSDPLYEQYF
>NA|NA|TRBV7-2|TRBJ2-4
TGTGCCAGCAGCTTAGTCGCCGGGGAGACCAAAAACATTCAGTACTTC
CASSLVAGETKNIQYF
>NA|NA|TRBV3-1|TRBJ2-7
TGTGCCAGCAGCCAAGGAGGGAGAGCCTACGAGCAGTACTTC
CASSQGGRAYEQYF
>TRBD1|NA|TRBV19|TRBJ1-5
TGTGCCAGTAGGGGGGACAGGGGGCTGGGACAGCCCCAGCATTTT
CASRGDRGLGQPQHF
>NA|few|TRBV27|TRBJ1-2
TGTGCCAGCAGTTTAGGGCAGGACGGATTCTATGGCTACACCTTC
CASSLGQDGFYGYTF
>TRBD1|NA|TRBV28|TRBJ1-4
TGTGCCAGCAGCGACCCGACAGGGGCTGGGGAAAAACTGTTTTTT
CASSDPTGAGEKLFF
>NA|many|TRBV24-1|TRBJ1-1
TGTGCCACCAGTGATTTGCGTCCCTCTTCGCAGAGTCTGCTCATGAACACTGAAGCTTTCTTT
CATSDLRPSSQSLLMNTEAFF
>TRBD2|NA|TRBV10-3|TRBJ2-2
TGTGCCATCAGTCTAGCGGGAGCTACCGGGGAGCTGTTTTTT
CAISLAGATGELFF
>NA|many|TRBV7-2|TRBJ2-3
TGTGCCAGCAGCTTAGAGGGCAGGGCTCTATTCTCTAGCACAGATACGCAGTATTTT
CASSLEGRALFSSTDTQYF
>NA|NA|TRBV20-1|TRBJ1-1
TGCAGTGCGAAGCCGGGACAAGCCAAAACTGAAGCTTTCTTT
CSAKPGQAKTEAFF
>NA|NA|TRBV28|TRBJ2-7
TGTGCCAGCAGTTCGCCAGGAGCCTACGAGCAGTACTTC
CASSSPGAYEQYF
>NA|few|TRBV12-3/TRBV12-4|TRBJ2-1
TGTGCCAGCAGTTTAGAGCTGGGCAATGAGCAGTTCTTC
CASSLELGNEQFF
>NA|many|TRBV28|TRBJ2-7
TGTGCCAGCAGTGCGGCGGGCGAGGTTGGAGAATACGAGCAGTACTTC
CASSAAGEVGEYEQYF
>TRBD2|few|TRBV19|TRBJ2-2
TGTGCCAGTAGCCTGACTAGCGCAGCCGGGGAGCTGTTTTTT
CASSLTSAAGELFF
>NA|NA|TRBV5-1|TRBJ2-3
TGCGCCAGCAGCTTGGAATCAGGCCGCAGCACAGATACGCAGTATTTT
CASSLESGRSTDTQYF
>TRBD1|few|TRBV5-6|TRBJ2-5
TGTGCCAGCAGCTTGGTGGGACAGGGGTTAGAGACCCAGTACTTC
CASSLVGQGLETQYF
>NA|NA|TRBV4-2|TRBJ2-1
TGTGCCACAGGGGCTGGGGAGAGCTCCTACAATGAGCAGTTCTTC
CATGAGESSYNEQFF
>NA|NA|TRBV5-1|TRBJ2-6
TGCGCCAGCACCCTGGACCTGCACTCTGGGGCCAACGTCCTGACTTTC
CASTLDLHSGANVLTF
>NA|NA|TRBV20-1|TRBJ1-4
TGCAGTGCTAGAGATTCCCTTGGACAGAGTGCAACTAATGAAAAACTGTTTTTT
CSARDSLGQSATNEKLFF
>NA|few|TRBV5-4|TRBJ1-1
TGTGCCAGCAGCTTGGGCGCGGGAGAGGGGGACACTGAAGCTTTCTTT
CASSLGAGEGDTEAFF
>TRBD1|few|TRBV27|TRBJ2-7
TGTGCCAGCAGTGCCTTGACAGGGGTTAAGTACGAGCAGTACTTC
CASSALTGVKYEQYF
>NA|NA|TRBV12-3/TRBV12-4|TRBJ1-1
TGTGCCAGCAGTCCTCCAGTAGGGGAGAACACTGAAGCTTTCTTT
CASSPPVGENTEAFF
>NA|few|TRBV7-6|TRBJ2-3
TGTGCCAGCAGCTTAGGCTTGGGCCCAGATACGCAGTATTTT
CASSLGLGPDTQYF
>NA|NA|TRBV11-2|TRBJ2-4
TGTGCCAGCAGCCCTGAGGTTCCTCGAGAGAACATTCAGTACTTC
CASSPEVPRENIQYF
>NA|NA|TRBV6-2/TRBV6-3|TRBJ2-1
TGTGCCAGCAGTCACCGGGACATGTTAGGAAATGAGCAGTTCTTC
CASSHRDMLGNEQFF
>TRBD1|NA|TRBV6-6|TRBJ2-1
TGTGCCAGCAGTTACTCGAGCGAGACAGGGATCTACAATGAGCAGTTCTTC
CASSYSSETGIYNEQFF
>TRBD2|few|TRBV20-1|TRBJ2-7
TGCAGTGCTAGATCCGGGACTAGCGGGGGGGCCAACGAGCAGTACTTC
CSARSGTSGGANEQYF
>TRBD1|few|TRBV4-3|TRBJ2-2
TGCGCCAGCAGTCGACGCGGACAGGGCGGGACCGGGGAGCTGTTTTTT
CASSRRGQGGTGELFF
>TRBD2|NA|TRBV20-1|TRBJ2-1
TGCAGTGCTAGCCAGACTAGCGGGAGGGAGTTCTTC
CSASQTSGREFF
>NA|many|TRBV12-3/TRBV12-4|TRBJ2-1
TGTGCCAGCAGCCCAACAGGGTTGTCCTACAATGAGCAGTTCTTC
CASSPTGLSYNEQFF
>NA|NA|TRBV3-1|TRBJ2-4
TGTGCCAGCAGCCAAGATTGGGGTGCCAAAAACATTCAGTACTTC
CASSQDWGAKNIQYF
>NA|NA|TRBV7-9|TRBJ2-4
TGTGCCAGCAGCGGAGGGGGGGTGGCCAAAAACATTCAGTACTTC
CASSGGGVAKNIQYF
>NA|NA|TRBV11-1|TRBJ1-1
TGTGCCACCACGGCAGAGAGTAACACTGAAGCTTTCTTT
CATTAESNTEAFF
>NA|NA|TRBV11-2|TRBJ2-6
TGTGCCAGCAGCCCTAACCAGGGCTCTGGGGCCAACGTCCTGACTTTC
CASSPNQGSGANVLTF
>NA|NA|TRBV5-1|TRBJ2-3
TGCGCCAGCAGCTTGGTCGGGAGTGGGTCAGATACGCAGTATTTT
CASSLVGSGSDTQYF
>NA|many|TRBV10-3|TRBJ2-3
TGTGCCATCAGTGAGTCAGGACAGACAGATACGCAGTATTTT
CAISESGQTDTQYF
>NA|NA|TRBV20-1|TRBJ1-4
TGCAGTGCTAGAGTTGGCAGCGATAATGAAAAACTGTTTTTT
CSARVGSDNEKLFF
>NA|many|TRBV12-3/TRBV12-4|TRBJ2-6
TGTGCCAGCAGTTCCGTGCCCTCTGGGGCCAACGTCCTGACTTTC
CASSSVPSGANVLTF